This T cell receptor (beta chain) was obtained from a study of blood T cell repertoires in COVID-19. About the research overall: From T cells, B-cell-depleted T cells, or PBMCs came the material, which was cDNA or gDNA.

Original analysis: Amplified reference gene primers provided the basis for estimating nucleated cell counts. TCRdb's table, derived via immunoSEQ multiplex PCR, lists solely in-frame clones and lacks some. V and J calls and clone size come straight from that table; D and trimming were deduced from the DNA. Of 15,000 to 20,000 clones in the sample, roughly four fifths were seen once. The origin of this receptor is a man in his forties or fifties with active or convalescent COVID-19. Sequences were obtained from peripheral blood.

The DNA for the CDR3 is TGTGCCAGCAGCCAAGATCGGGGGGTTACGAACACTGAAGCTTTCTTT. Translating it yields CASSQDRGVTNTEAFF. The V gene is TRBV3-1 (or the pseudogene TRBV3-2), the J gene TRBJ1-1; TRBD1 is a possible D gene (5 bases). With 0 bases removed from V and 1 base from J, the gap between germline ends came to 12 bases. This CDR3 has 16 amino acids. Germline V gene sequence: CDR1 LGHDT, CDR2 YNNKEL (reference sequence).